Many counts were recorded for the clone carrying this TCR beta chain. The antigen is undetermined. This record belongs to a study of cytomegalovirus exposure and HLA in healthy donors. Whole-study results and caveats: In a later analysis, across HLA loci, associated TCR counts were highest for DRB1, lowest for HLA-C. Later analysis identified about 18,000 TCR beta sequences associated with HLA alleles, using a false discovery rate threshold of 0.05. Certain indistinguishable V segments, among them TRBV6-2 and TRBV6-3, were excluded.

This PCR relied on a set of 60 Vbeta primers and 13 Jbeta primers. The repertoire was sequenced with immunoSEQ multiplex PCR; TCRdb's copy has only in-frame clones and lacks some. Of 60,000 to 90,000 clones listed, roughly 67% are singletons. Those who donated were healthy bone marrow donors. The length of the CDR3 is 15 residues. Germline V CDR1 and CDR2: MNHEY, SVGAGI. The ends lost 2 bases at V and 6 bases at J; junction bases unmatched: 4. Material: PBMCs. The chain joins TRBV6-5 to TRBJ1-5, with 10 positions matching TRBD1. The receptor was derived from a man aged 40-50 years in good health and CMV-seropositive. The CDR3 DNA is TGTGCCAGCAGTTACAAGGGGACAGGGGTTCAGCCCCAGCATTTT. Translated: CASSYKGTGVQPQHF.